One sample yielded the 23 T cell receptor beta chains listed below, sequenced in a study of T cells after yellow fever vaccination. TCRdb re-derived calls from the 5' RACE reads in MiXCR, one entry per CDR3 protein. The sample shows hundreds of thousands of distinct CDR3 sequences, about 4% of them seen only once. The sequences come from PBMCs, collected 5 days after the yellow fever booster vaccination. The receptors originated from a young man who received the YFV17D yellow fever vaccine.

In this sample, this clonotype turned up a few times. This sequence joins TRBV7-3 and TRBJ2-1; tentative D call: TRBD2 (7 bases). Trimming took off 5 bases at V and 9 bases at J, with 23 bases between the two ends. This CDR3 is built from 16 residues. Germline CDR1 and CDR2: SGHTA and FQGTGA. The CDR3 here is CASSRTLRGGHGEQFF. In DNA form, the CDR3 reads TGTGCCAGCAGCCGAACCTTGAGGGGGGGCCATGGTGAGCAGTTCTTC.

J is TRBJ1-1 and V is TRBV7-3; possibly TRBD1 for D (5 bases). V was trimmed by 4 bases and J by 4 bases, leaving 19 bases between them. The CDR3 spans 16 residues. Germline loops: CDR1 SGHTA, CDR2 FQGTGA. CDR3 DNA sequence: TGTGCCAGCAGCTCGATCCCCGGGGACCTGGGCACTGAAGCTTTCTTT. Translation: CASSSIPGDLGTEAFF.

This clonotype was counted a few times. This chain uses TRBV20-1 with TRBJ2-2, with D possibly being TRBD1 (5 bases). Germline assignment: CDR1 DFQATT and CDR2 SNEGSKA (reference sequence). The CDR3 loop spans 14 amino acids. The ends were cut back, 2 bases at V and 4 bases at J, with 11 bases in the middle. CDR3 sequence (DNA): TGCAGTGCTAGATCAGGGCAGGGCACCGGGGAGCTGTTTTTT. Protein: CSARSGQGTGELFF.

V is TRBV18 and J is TRBJ1-5, with D perhaps matching TRBD1 (6 bases). This CDR3 has 13 amino acids. Germline-derived CDR1 and CDR2 are KGHSH and LQKENI. Trimming left V 1 base short and J 5 bases short, with 6 bases between. CDR3 protein: CASSPRQDQPQHF. The CDR3 nucleotides read TGTGCCAGCTCACCACGACAGGATCAGCCCCAGCATTTT. The whole variable domain, filled in from reference TRBV18 and TRBJ1-5, reads NAGVMQNPRHLVRRRGQEARLRCSPMKGHSHVYWYRQLPEEGLKFMVYLQKENIIDESGMPKERFSAEFPKEGPSILRIQQVVRGDSAAYFCASSPRQDQPQHFGDGTRLSIL.

The chain is built from TRBV6-6 and TRBJ1-5, with 8 bases lining up with TRBD1. Trimming at V came to 7 bases and at J to 1 base, leaving 12 bases not matched to a gene. The germline gives CDR1 MNHNY, CDR2 SVGAGI (reference sequence). CDR3 length: 17 amino acids. CDR3 DNA sequence: TGTGCCAGCAACATCCGCTTGGGGGACAGGAGCAATCAGCCCCAGCATTTT. Translating gives CASNIRLGDRSNQPQHF.

The CDR3 nucleotides are TGTGCCAGCAGCTCCCTCCGGGGTCTGGACTATGGCTACACCTTC. Its translation is CASSSLRGLDYGYTF. The V call is TRBV7-2, the J call TRBJ1-2, with unresolved D. Germline loops: CDR1 SGHTA, CDR2 FQGNSA. V lost 4 bases, J lost 3 bases, and 15 bases lay in between. The CDR3 is 15 residues long.

This clonotype turned up a few times. The chain uses TRBV18 and TRBJ2-7; no reliable D call. This CDR3 comprises 15 residues. The germline V gene encodes CDR1 KGHSH and CDR2 LQKENI. V lost 0 bases and J lost 6, with 15 bases in between. CDR3 residues: CASSPPSGRGSEQYF. The CDR3 nucleotides are TGTGCCAGCTCACCACCCTCTGGGCGAGGTTCCGAGCAGTACTTC. Full variable domain (remainder filled in from reference TRBV18 and TRBJ2-7): NAGVMQNPRHLVRRRGQEARLRCSPMKGHSHVYWYRQLPEEGLKFMVYLQKENIIDESGMPKERFSAEFPKEGPSILRIQQVVRGDSAAYFCASSPPSGRGSEQYFGPGTRLTVT.

The table lists this clonotype with many counts. The chain has TRBV7-2 and TRBJ2-1; 7 bases are shared with TRBD2. Per germline, CDR1 SGHTA and CDR2 FQGNSA. J lost 6 bases, V lost 4 bases, and 6 bases had no gene match. The CDR3 spans 14 residues. In DNA, the CDR3 is TGTGCCAGCAGCTCACGGGGGGTTTTCAATGAGCAGTTCTTC. This translates into CASSSRGVFNEQFF.

The rearrangement joins TRBV4-3 to TRBJ1-1; D is ambiguous. From germline, CDR1 is LGHNA and CDR2 YSLEER. V was shortened by 1 base and J by 2 bases, with 8 bases between the two germline ends. This CDR3 contains 14 residues. The CDR3 loop is CASSQGRANTEAFF. CDR3 in DNA: TGCGCCAGCAGCCAAGGAAGAGCTAACACTGAAGCTTTCTTT.

This clonotype has a handful of counts. The rearrangement links TRBV5-6 to TRBJ2-7; D perhaps matches TRBD2 (6 bases). Between the trimmed V and J ends, which lost 1 base and 6 bases, there was a span of 8 bases. The length of the CDR3 is 12 residues. Per the germline V gene, CDR1 is SGHDT and CDR2 is YYEEEE. CDR3 loop: CASSLWEAEQYF. The CDR3 nucleotides are TGTGCCAGCAGCTTGTGGGAGGCCGAGCAGTACTTC.

A remark on this clonotype: An end of the junction differs from the germline gene, which may be a read error. The chain links TRBV5-1 to TRBJ2-4; 9 positions match TRBD2. This CDR3 is built from 17 residues. Germline V lookup: CDR1 SGHRS, CDR2 YFSETQ. The CDR3 is CASSLEAWASGMDIRYF. CDR3 sequence (DNA): TGCGCCAGCAGCTTGGAGGCGTGGGCTAGCGGGATGGACATTCGGTACTTC.

The gene calls are TRBV5-1 and TRBJ1-1; 7 bases are shared with TRBD1. Germline values: CDR1 SGHRS, CDR2 YFSETQ. The V segment lost 5 bases and the J segment 5 bases; nucleotides outside the gene matches: 12. This CDR3 contains 15 residues. CDR3 in DNA: TGCGCCAGCAGTTTCGACAGGGCGGAAACGACTGAAGCTTTCTTT. As protein: CASSFDRAETTEAFF.

This clonotype was seen many times. The gene calls are TRBV7-9 and TRBJ1-2; D gene ambiguous. Germline-derived CDR1 and CDR2 are SEHNR and FQNEAQ (reference sequence). Trimming removed 3 bases from V and 1 base from J, with 12 bases in between. The CDR3 contains 15 residues. CDR3 nucleotide sequence: TGTGCCAGCAGCTTGTTTACCCCGATTAACTATGGCTACACCTTC. It yields the protein CASSLFTPINYGYTF.

This clonotype came up once. CDR3 residues: CASRPRQAGEQYF. The CDR3 DNA reads TGTGCCAGCAGACCTCGACAGGCTGGGGAGCAGTACTTC. The chain combines TRBV5-6 with TRBJ2-7, with D possibly matching TRBD1 (6 bases). There are 13 residues in the CDR3. V was pared by 5 bases and J by 7 bases, with 16 bases between. Germline values: CDR1 SGHDT, CDR2 YYEEEE.

The sample holds a few counts of this clonotype. This chain uses TRBV29-1 with TRBJ2-3; the D is unclear. The CDR3 covers 11 residues. V was pared by 4 bases and J by 7 bases, with 9 bases between. CDR1 and CDR2 (germline): SQVTM, ANQGSEA. The CDR3 reads CSVGVSNTQYF. Here the CDR3 DNA reads TGCAGCGTTGGGGTTTCAAATACGCAGTATTTT.

This clonotype was recorded at least ten times. This chain connects TRBV10-3 to TRBJ1-5; 8 bases map to TRBD1. Germline loops: CDR1 ENHRY, CDR2 SYGVKD. CDR3 size: 16 residues. V gave up 0 bases and J gave up 5 bases; unmatched junction bases: 6. The DNA of the CDR3 is TGTGCCATCAGTGAGTCGCCGGACAGGGTTTATCAGCCCCAGCATTTT. Its protein product is CAISESPDRVYQPQHF.

The V gene is TRBV5-4, the J gene TRBJ1-1; 7 bases map to TRBD1. J gave up 5 bases and V 4 bases, and 8 bases lay outside the gene matches. This CDR3 comprises 14 residues. Germline values: CDR1 SGHNT, CDR2 YYREEE (reference sequence). CDR3 in DNA: TGTGCCAGCAGCCGGGGACAGAGAGGGACTGAAGCTTTCTTT. Translating it yields CASSRGQRGTEAFF.

This clonotype has at least ten counts. The chain joins TRBV15 to TRBJ2-5; perhaps D is TRBD1 or TRBD2 (6 bases each). Germline CDR1 reads LNHNV; CDR2 reads YYDKDF (reference sequence). This CDR3 contains 15 residues. V lost 5 bases, J lost 3 bases, and 16 bases lay in between. The CDR3 bases are TGTGCCACCAGCCAAGGGGGGAGGTTGGAAGAGACCCAGTACTTC. Amino acids: CATSQGGRLEETQYF.

The rearrangement uses TRBV6-6 and TRBJ1-1; the D gene is possibly TRBD1 (5 bases). The CDR3 loop spans 14 amino acids. CDR1 is MNHNY and CDR2 is SVGAGI in the germline V gene (reference sequence). Trimming cost V 5 bases and J 7 bases, with 17 bases left between them. The CDR3 DNA reads TGTGCCAGCAGTGAGGGACCTCCGCGGAGTGAAGCTTTCTTT. Translation gives CASSEGPPRSEAFF.

This clonotype was seen many times. The gene calls are TRBV28 and TRBJ1-6; maybe TRBD1 (5 bases). The V end lost 3 bases, the J end lost 7 bases, and 16 bases lay between the germline ends. Germline V gives CDR1 MDHEN, CDR2 SYDVKM. The CDR3 has 16 amino acids. The CDR3 DNA reads as TGTGCCAGCAGTTTTCTCGGGGGAGGTGAGAATTCACCCCTCCACTTT. Translation gives CASSFLGGGENSPLHF.

There are many counts of this clonotype. The chain links TRBV20-1 to TRBJ2-5; 9 nucleotides line up with TRBD2. There are 15 residues in the CDR3. Germline assignment: CDR1 DFQATT and CDR2 SNEGSKA (reference sequence). Trimming cost V 0 bases and J 3 bases; bases outside gene matches: 5. The CDR3 loop is CSARDLASGEETQYF. For the CDR3, the DNA is TGCAGTGCTAGAGATCTGGCTAGCGGGGAAGAGACCCAGTACTTC.

This clonotype has a count of ten or more. J is TRBJ2-1 and V is TRBV7-2; either TRBD1 or TRBD2 may fit D (6 bases each). In germline, CDR1 is SGHTA, CDR2 FQGNSA. V was trimmed by 5 bases and J by 12 bases, leaving 17 bases between them. The CDR3 is 13 amino acids. CDR3 in amino acids: CASSPRRGEPQFF. The DNA for the CDR3 is TGTGCCAGCAGCCCGAGAAGGGGGGAACCGCAGTTCTTC.

This clonotype occurred many times. The gene calls are TRBV12-3 or TRBV12-4 and TRBJ1-5, with TRBD1 matching over 7 bases. V shed 5 bases, J shed 3 bases, and the junction held 4 bases outside the gene matches. CDR3 length equals 14 residues. The CDR3 spells CASSRDSSNQPQHF. CDR3 sequence (DNA): TGTGCCAGCAGTCGGGACAGTTCCAATCAGCCCCAGCATTTT.